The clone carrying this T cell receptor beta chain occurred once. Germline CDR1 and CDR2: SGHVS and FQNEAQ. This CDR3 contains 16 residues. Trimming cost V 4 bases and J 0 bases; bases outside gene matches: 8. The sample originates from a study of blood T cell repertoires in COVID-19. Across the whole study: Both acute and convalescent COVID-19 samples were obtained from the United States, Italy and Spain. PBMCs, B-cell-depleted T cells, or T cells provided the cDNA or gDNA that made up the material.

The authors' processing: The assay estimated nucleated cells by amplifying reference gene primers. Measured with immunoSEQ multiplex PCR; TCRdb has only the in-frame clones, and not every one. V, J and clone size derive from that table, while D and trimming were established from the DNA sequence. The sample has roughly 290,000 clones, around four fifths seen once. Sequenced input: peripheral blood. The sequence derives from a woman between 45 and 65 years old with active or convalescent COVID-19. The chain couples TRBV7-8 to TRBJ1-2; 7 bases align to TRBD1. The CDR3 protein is CASSSRQGDANYGYTF. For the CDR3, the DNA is TGTGCCAGCAGCTCCCGACAGGGCGATGCTAACTATGGCTACACCTTC.